These 5 T cell receptor beta chains came from one sample sequenced in a study of Tregs in tolerant kidney transplant recipients. Mixed chimerism was transient after nonmyeloablative marrow transplants from related graft donors. Measured with immunoSEQ multiplex PCR; TCRdb has only the in-frame clones, and not every one. The sample yields tens of thousands of clones, about 91% seen once. The source material was CD4+ T cells from blood (PBMCs), sampled 24 months after the transplant. These receptor sequences come from a human patient who received a combined kidney and bone marrow transplant. Some T cells here may be from the graft donor.

The rearrangement links TRBV28 to TRBJ2-7; 11 bases are shared with TRBD2. Germline CDR1 is MDHEN and CDR2 is SYDVKM. Trimming at V came to 4 bases and at J to 0 bases, leaving 11 bases not matched to a gene. The CDR3 loop spans 18 amino acids. The CDR3 bases are TGTGCCAGCAGTTCATCCGGGACTAGCGGACCGAGCTCCTACGAGCAGTACTTC. It encodes CASSSSGTSGPSSYEQYF.

The chain uses TRBV7-3 and TRBJ1-3; tentative D call: TRBD1 (6 bases). This CDR3 region has 17 residues. CDR1 and CDR2 from the germline V gene are SGHTA and FQGTGA. Trimming removed 5 bases at V and 2 bases at J, with 19 bases between. The CDR3 bases are TGTGCCAGCAGCCCGAAACAGGGAAGGGAACCTGGAAACACCATATATTTT. Amino acids: CASSPKQGREPGNTIYF. The full variable domain, with the rest looked up from reference TRBV7-3 and TRBJ1-3, is GAGVSQTPSNKVTEKGKYVELRCDPISGHTALYWYRQSLGQGPEFLIYFQGTGAADDSGLPNDRFFAVRPEGSVSTLKIQRTERGDSAVYLCASSPKQGREPGNTIYFGEGSWLTVV.

CDR3 in DNA: TGTGCCAGCAGCGTAGGGGCACAGGGGAGCACAGATACGCAGTATTTT. Protein product: CASSVGAQGSTDTQYF. The chain employs TRBV9 and TRBJ2-3; 7 bases fit TRBD1. Trimming at V came to 0 bases and at J to 0 bases, leaving 4 bases not matched to a gene. CDR1 and CDR2 (germline): SGDLS, YYNGEE. This CDR3 contains 16 residues.

In the case of this clone: The germline gene is not matched at one end of the junction; a read error may be the cause. J is TRBJ1-4 and V is TRBV7-8, with D tentatively TRBD1 (6 bases). Germline assignment: CDR1 SGHVS and CDR2 FQNEAQ. The CDR3 runs 16 residues. For the CDR3, the DNA is TGTGCCAGCACCTTAAACCCCGGGACACTTAATGAAAAACTGTTTTTT. Translation: CASTLNPGTLNEKLFF.

A word on this clone: The same CDR3 also results from other DNA sequences found in this sample. The chain combines TRBV6-1 with TRBJ1-6; weak D call: TRBD1 (6 bases). This CDR3 has 14 residues. The V end lost 1 base, the J end lost 7 bases, and 8 bases lay between the germline ends. The germline V gene encodes CDR1 MNHNS and CDR2 SASEGT. The chain's CDR3 is CASSEGTGNSPLHF. The CDR3 nucleotides read TGTGCCAGCAGTGAAGGTACAGGGAATTCACCCCTCCACTTT.